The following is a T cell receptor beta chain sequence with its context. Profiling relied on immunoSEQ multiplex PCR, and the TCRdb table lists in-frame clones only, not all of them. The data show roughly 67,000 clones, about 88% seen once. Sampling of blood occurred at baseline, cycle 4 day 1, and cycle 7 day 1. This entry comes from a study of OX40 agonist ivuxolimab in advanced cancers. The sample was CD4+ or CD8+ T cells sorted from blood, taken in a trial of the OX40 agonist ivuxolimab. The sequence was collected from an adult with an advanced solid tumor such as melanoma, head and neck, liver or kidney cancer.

The CDR3 here is CASSVGPGGPSGNTIYF. CDR3 nucleotide sequence: TGTGCCAGCAGCGTAGGCCCCGGAGGCCCCTCTGGAAACACCATATATTTT. The chain carries TRBV9 and TRBJ1-3, with D unclear. Germline V lookup: CDR1 SGDLS, CDR2 YYNGEE. This CDR3 has 17 amino acids. The ends were cut back, 0 bases at V and 0 bases at J, with 13 bases in the middle.